These 25 T cell receptor beta chains share one sample of origin, sequenced in a study of cytomegalovirus exposure and HLA in healthy donors (dated by TCRdb to about 2017). Libraries were prepared through the immunoSEQ multiplex PCR assay. The multiplex PCR relied on a mix of 60 forward primers for TCR Vbeta segments and 13 reverse primers for TCR Jbeta segments. The source is immuneACCESS, and TCRdb retained only in-frame sequences with V and J called. Part of the clones is not carried over; for the studies checked, unresolved V genes explain less than half of this, and the remainder is unexplained. The sample records some 140,000 clones, over 60% of which are singletons. Together, the top ten hold over 2% of the sample. The sequencing input was PBMCs. These receptors were collected from a man between 25 and 39 years old in good health and CMV-seronegative.

The V and J genes are TRBV4-1 and TRBJ1-4; no clear D. Germline V gene lookup returns CDR1 MGHRA and CDR2 YSYEKL. V dropped 3 bases and J dropped 2 bases, with 10 bases sitting between them. This CDR3 comprises 15 residues. The CDR3 protein is CASSHTLRTNEKLFF. CDR3 bases: TGCGCCAGCAGCCATACGTTACGGACTAATGAAAAACTGTTTTTT.

This chain links TRBV10-1 with TRBJ1-5, with D possibly matching TRBD1 (6 bases). The germline V gene encodes CDR1 WNHNN and CDR2 SYGVQD (reference sequence). This CDR3 has 14 amino acids. Trimming removed 0 bases at V and 15 bases at J, with 18 bases between. CDR3 protein: CASSESEGGGAWHF. For the CDR3, the DNA is TGCGCCAGCAGTGAGTCGGAAGGAGGGGGGGCTTGGCATTTT.

To note about this clone: Other DNA sequences in this specimen translate into the identical CDR3. The chain uses TRBV6-5 and TRBJ2-7; 8 positions agree with TRBD1. V was pared by 5 bases and J by 2 bases, with 2 bases of the junction left unmatched. The CDR3 is 13 amino acids. CDR1 is MNHEY, CDR2 SVGAGI, per germline. The CDR3 spells CASSRQGPYEQYF. For the CDR3, the DNA is TGTGCCAGCAGTCGACAGGGGCCCTACGAGCAGTACTTC.

The chain joins TRBV7-9 to TRBJ2-1, with TRBD1 matching 8 bases. This CDR3 spans 16 amino acids. V was pared by 1 base and J by 8 bases, with 10 bases of the junction left unmatched. The germline gives CDR1 SEHNR, CDR2 FQNEAQ (reference sequence). The CDR3 loop reads CASSLGRGQGFHEQFF. The CDR3, as DNA: TGTGCCAGCAGCTTAGGGCGTGGACAGGGCTTCCATGAGCAGTTCTTC.

Notes on this clone: Distinct nucleotide sequences in the sample also encode this CDR3. The chain carries TRBV6-1 and TRBJ2-7, with 9 positions matching TRBD1. The length of the CDR3 is 15 residues. The ends lost 6 bases at V and 3 bases at J; junction bases unmatched: 9. Germline V gene lookup returns CDR1 MNHNS and CDR2 SASEGT. CDR3 DNA sequence: TGTGCCAGCAGGACCGGGACAGGGACTAACTACGAGCAGTACTTC. Translated: CASRTGTGTNYEQYF.

The chain recombines TRBV7-3 with TRBJ2-6, with a possible D match to TRBD1 (6 bases). Germline V lookup: CDR1 SGHTA, CDR2 FQGTGA. This CDR3 is built from 17 residues. V was cut by 4 bases and J by 2 bases, with 15 bases left in between. CDR3 sequence: CASSSQGRRTGANVLTF. The CDR3 DNA follows: TGTGCCAGCAGCTCCCAGGGGAGAAGGACTGGGGCCAACGTCCTGACTTTC.

This chain links TRBV11-2 with TRBJ2-1; 8 nucleotides match TRBD2. CDR1 SGHAT and CDR2 FQNNGV come from the germline V gene. V was clipped by 4 bases and J by 0 bases; unmatched bases: 11. The CDR3 sequence is 18 residues long. The CDR3 sequence is CASSWGGASGFSYNEQFF. The CDR3 DNA is TGTGCCAGCAGCTGGGGGGGGGCTAGCGGGTTCTCCTACAATGAGCAGTTCTTC.

The chain joins TRBV5-8 to TRBJ2-7; 8 bases fit TRBD1. J was trimmed by 3 bases and V by 1 base; bases with no gene match: 9. This CDR3 has 16 amino acids. The V gene's germline CDR1 is SGHTS and CDR2 YDEGEE. Here the CDR3 DNA reads TGTGCCAGCAGCTTGACCCCATACAGGGGGTTCTACGAGCAGTACTTC. It yields the protein CASSLTPYRGFYEQYF.

The rearrangement uses TRBV9 and TRBJ2-5; 9 nucleotides line up with TRBD1. Germline lookup yields CDR1 SGDLS and CDR2 YYNGEE. CDR3 length: 13 residues. After removal of 3 bases from V and 4 bases from J, the junction contained 1 base not matched to a gene. CDR3 protein: CASSGTGVETQYF. The DNA of the CDR3 is TGTGCCAGCAGCGGGACAGGGGTAGAGACCCAGTACTTC.

The chain carries TRBV30 and TRBJ1-5; 9 bases line up with TRBD1. V shed 2 bases and J 4 bases; nucleotides not matched to a gene: 3. CDR1 is GTSNPN, CDR2 SVGIG, per germline (reference sequence). The CDR3 totals 14 residues. In DNA form, the CDR3 reads TGTGCCTGGAGTCTGGGGACAGGGAATCAGCCCCAGCATTTT. Encoded protein: CAWSLGTGNQPQHF.

This clone was seen more than once but under ten times. The genes are TRBV7-3 and TRBJ2-1; 9 bases fit TRBD1. There are 12 residues in the CDR3. The germline V gene encodes CDR1 SGHTA and CDR2 FQGTGA. J gave up 15 bases and V 4 bases, and 7 bases lay outside the gene matches. CDR3 nucleotide sequence: TGTGCCAGCAGCTCTTCCGGGACAGGGCTGTTCTTC. This codes for CASSSSGTGLFF.

J is TRBJ1-1 and V is TRBV27, with D unclear. Trimming pared 3 bases from V and 10 bases from J, leaving 15 bases between. Per germline, CDR1 MNHEY and CDR2 SMNVEV (reference sequence). CDR3 size: 13 residues. CDR3 loop: CASSFQQGVGAFF. CDR3 sequence (DNA): TGTGCCAGCAGTTTCCAGCAAGGAGTCGGAGCTTTCTTT.

CDR3 in DNA: TGTGCCAGCAGCCCCCTTAGCGGGAGGGCATATGAGCAGTTCTTC. Translating it yields CASSPLSGRAYEQFF. The chain joins TRBV7-9 to TRBJ2-1; the match to TRBD2 covers 11 bases. The CDR3 runs 15 residues. From germline, CDR1 is SEHNR and CDR2 FQNEAQ (reference sequence). The junction had 8 bases not matched to a gene; V was cut back by 5 bases and J by 8 bases.

The V gene is TRBV5-1, the J gene TRBJ2-7; tentatively, D is TRBD1 (5 bases). Germline V gives CDR1 SGHRS, CDR2 YFSETQ. V lost 0 bases and J lost 5, with 15 bases in between. The CDR3 is made up of 15 amino acids. The CDR3 nucleotides read TGCGCCAGCAGCTTGGCCCTAGGGGATGGCGACGAGCAGTACTTC. Its translation is CASSLALGDGDEQYF.

The genes are TRBV30 and TRBJ1-2; D is undetermined. Germline CDR1 and CDR2: GTSNPN and SVGIG (reference sequence). The CDR3 spans 13 residues. The V end was cut by 3 bases, the J end by 8 bases, with 16 bases between. The CDR3 DNA reads TGTGCCTGGAGCCAAACCGCCCTCGGGGGCTACACCTTC. Translation gives CAWSQTALGGYTF.

The chain links TRBV7-9 to TRBJ2-7; 8 positions match TRBD1. The germline CDR1 and CDR2 sequences are SEHNR and FQNEAQ (reference sequence). After removal of 5 bases from V and 1 base from J, the junction contained 13 bases not matched to a gene. This CDR3 comprises 17 residues. Here the CDR3 reads CASSTPTRGQVSYEQYF. CDR3 DNA sequence: TGTGCCAGCAGCACACCTACCCGGGGACAGGTTTCCTACGAGCAGTACTTC. Supplemented by reference TRBV7-9 and TRBJ2-7, the full variable domain reads DTGVSQNPRHKITKRGQNVTFRCDPISEHNRLYWYRQTLGQGPEFLTYFQNEAQLEKSRLLSDRFSAERPKGSFSTLEIQRTEQGDSAMYLCASSTPTRGQVSYEQYFGPGTRLTVT.

This clone was observed a handful of times. The J gene is TRBJ2-6, the V gene TRBV19; no clear D gene. Between the trimmed V and J ends, which lost 4 bases and 4 bases, there was a span of 11 bases. The germline V gene encodes CDR1 LNHDA and CDR2 SQIVND (reference sequence). The length of the CDR3 is 15 residues. The CDR3 coding sequence is TGTGCCAGTAGTAATGAGGTAGTGGGGGCCAACGTCCTGACTTTC. Protein product: CASSNEVVGANVLTF.

Here the CDR3 reads CASSQALGDRVNEQYF. In DNA form, the CDR3 reads TGTGCCAGCAGTCAGGCGCTCGGGGACAGGGTCAACGAGCAGTACTTC. The chain employs TRBV6-6 and TRBJ2-7; 9 bases agree with TRBD1. CDR3 length: 16 amino acids. CDR1 is MNHNY and CDR2 is SVGAGI in the germline V gene (reference sequence). After removal of 5 bases from V and 5 bases from J, the junction contained 13 bases not matched to a gene.

This clone was seen a handful of times. The chain couples TRBV15 to TRBJ2-1, with D possibly matching TRBD2 (7 bases). Germline CDR1 LNHNV, CDR2 YYDKDF (reference sequence). V dropped 5 bases and J dropped 6 bases, with 23 bases sitting between them. The CDR3 consists of 17 residues. In DNA form, the CDR3 reads TGTGCCACCAGCGAGGAGAGGGGCGGGGGCCCCCTCAATGAGCAGTTCTTC. It translates to CATSEERGGGPLNEQFF.

V is TRBV28 and J is TRBJ2-2; 8 bases match TRBD2. The trim removed 2 bases at V and 6 bases at J, leaving 5 bases unmatched. This CDR3 is 15 amino acids long. CDR1 and CDR2 from the germline V gene are MDHEN and SYDVKM. The CDR3 DNA reads as TGTGCCAGCAGTTTAGACGGGAGGGCCGCCGGGGAGCTGTTTTTT. Amino acids: CASSLDGRAAGELFF.

CDR3 nucleotides: TGTGCCTGGAGGTCAGGAGAGACCCAGTACTTC. Protein sequence: CAWRSGETQYF. The chain recombines TRBV30 with TRBJ2-5; D gene uncertain. CDR1 and CDR2 (germline): GTSNPN, SVGIG (reference sequence). Trimming removed 3 bases at V and 4 bases at J, with 6 bases between. The CDR3 totals 11 residues.

CDR3 bases: TGTGCCAGCTTGGGCGGGGAGACCCAGTACTTC. Amino acids: CASLGGETQYF. The V call is TRBV11-1, the J call TRBJ2-5; D may be TRBD2 (5 bases). This CDR3 has 11 residues. From germline, CDR1 is SGHAT and CDR2 FQDESV (reference sequence). With 8 bases removed from V and 5 bases from J, the gap between germline ends came to 9 bases.

This rearrangement joins TRBV5-6 to TRBJ2-7; 9 nucleotides agree with TRBD2. CDR1 and CDR2 from the germline V gene are SGHDT and YYEEEE. The CDR3 length is 14 residues. The V gene end was trimmed by 4 bases and the J gene end by 1 base; junction bases not matched to a gene: 3. The CDR3 DNA reads as TGTGCCAGCAGCCCGACTAGCGGATCCTACGAGCAGTACTTC. As protein: CASSPTSGSYEQYF.

The gene calls are TRBV5-1 and TRBJ2-7; no clear D. V lost 0 bases, J lost 1 base, and 5 bases lay in between. Per the germline V gene, CDR1 is SGHRS and CDR2 is YFSETQ. There are 13 residues in the CDR3. The CDR3 bases are TGCGCCAGCAGCTTGGGCCAGTCCTACGAGCAGTACTTC. Translating it yields CASSLGQSYEQYF. Based on the CDR3 plus reference TRBV5-1 and TRBJ2-7, the full variable domain is KAGVTQTPRYLIKTRGQQVTLSCSPISGHRSVSWYQQTPGQGLQFLFEYFSETQRNKGNFPGRFSGRQFSNSRSEMNVSTLELGDSALYLCASSLGQSYEQYFGPGTRLTVT.

The chain has TRBV12-5 and TRBJ2-3; D uncertain. Germline V CDR1 and CDR2: LGHNT, FRNRAP. V shed 3 bases and J shed 2 bases, with 3 bases lying between them. The CDR3 has 12 amino acids. The CDR3 nucleotides read TGTGCTAGTGGTTTTTACACAGATACGCAGTATTTT. Residues: CASGFYTDTQYF.